Described below is a single T cell receptor beta chain sequence and its context. Its antigen is currently not known. No base quality values were provided; no much bigger clone lies one nucleotide off. The CDR3 runs 17 amino acids, cysteine and phenylalanine included. The DNA shown is the 51-base CDR3, in frame from base 1. The germline V gene (reference sequence) provides CDR1 SGHKS and CDR2 YYEKEE. Here V drops 4 bases and J drops 3 bases, and the junction holds 10 bases not matched to any gene. The data were taken from a study of cytomegalovirus exposure and HLA in healthy donors (dated by TCRdb to 2017 to 2019). Notes on the research overall: An earlier analysis of fewer than 750 of the donors reported over 250 Gb of sequence data and 117 million unique TCR beta sequences obtained from around 170 million T cells. Approximately 310 gigabases of sequencing data and some 85 million unique TCR sequences were included in an early release covering about 700 HLA-typed donors. Of the approximately 400 genotyped donors, over 70% fell in the genetic ancestry cluster associated with self-reported Caucasian donors. The study aimed to test whether signatures of past pathogen exposure could be identified by cataloging public T cell receptors. Using immunosequencing, the study profiled T cell repertoires from around 670 subjects and related those repertoires to cytomegalovirus serostatus. Along with the approximately 700-subject first cohort, a separate validation cohort of roughly 110 different subjects was used. The study combined high-throughput TCR immunosequencing, statistical association of individual TCRs with disease status, and machine learning to predict cytomegalovirus infection status. To study patterns of TCR occurrence, a later analysis re-analyzed previously published TCR beta repertoires from 666 donors and added high-resolution HLA genotyping. Rather than drawing on any new phenotypic data, the later analysis identified candidate immune exposures from TCR beta sequences and the way those sequences occurred across donors. An earlier analysis of several hundred of the donors used high-throughput TCR beta sequencing to judge whether each TCR beta V gene segment behaved as functional or pseudogenic. Donor age, sex, ethnicity and CMV serostatus were collected together with the repertoire data. Genome-wide SNP genotypes for about three fifths of the roughly 670 donors were used in a later genetic analysis, which treated that subset as a discovery cohort. Every discovery cohort repertoire had been produced on one sequencing platform. HLA typing covered class I and class II loci at four-digit resolution. Typing coverage varied by locus: about 629-630 donors for A, B, C, DRB1 and DQB1; some 520 for DQA1; nearly 610 for DPA1; more than 450 for DPB1. About five DR-DQ haplotypes were handled as single units for association and clustering, since linkage in the cohort was strong. Among 398 genotyped donors of the cohort, an average of approximately 250,000 unique TCR beta nucleotide sequences were sequenced per donor, roughly 20% of them non-productive.

The cohort consisted of 600 to 750 healthy bone marrow donors. Cohort members were all nominally healthy when sampled, although unrecorded immune exposures were likely present. The donor tested CMV seropositive and was one of the 289 seropositive cohort members. Each donor provided a peripheral blood sample, and peripheral blood mononuclear cells were used for TCR beta sequencing. Genomic DNA was extracted from the blood cell samples with the Qiagen DNeasy Blood Extraction Kit. The library was built by means of the immunoSEQ multiplex PCR assay. A mixture of 60 forward primers for TCR Vbeta segments and 13 reverse primers for TCR Jbeta segments was used in the multiplex PCR. A multiplex PCR assay on genomic DNA amplified the CDR3 region of rearranged TCR beta genes. On the Illumina HiSeq System, the amplified TCR beta libraries were sequenced as 87-base-pair reads. The study's processing was this. A later analysis counted some 80 million unique TCR beta chains across the roughly 700 repertoires, and some 12 million of these chains were shared by at least two donors. Raw reads were error-corrected and collapsed into unique sequences by a nearest-neighbor algorithm in which closely related sequences were merged to remove PCR and sequencing errors. V, D and J gene segments were assigned by aligning CDR3 sequences to IMGT reference sequences. For a sequence to be retained, at least a six-nucleotide match to both a V gene segment and a J gene segment was required. A rearrangement was called productive if the CDR3 had no stop codons and remained in frame with V and J, and every other rearrangement was called non-productive. Following IMGT convention, CDR3 was defined as the stretch from the second conserved V-encoded cysteine to the conserved J-encoded phenylalanine. The earlier analysis of approximately 590 of the donors excluded any sequence lacking an unambiguous match to a single V gene segment. An earlier analysis of a few hundred of the donors called V segments functional above 56.7% productive rearrangements and segregating when the between-donor standard deviation exceeded 5%. To diagnose cytomegalovirus status from the catalog of TCR beta chain sequences, a statistical classification framework was built. In a later analysis, V and J genes were assigned by comparing TCR nucleotide sequences against IMGT/GENE-DB human TR gene sequences. Using the TCRdist pipeline, a later analysis assigned CDR3 sequences along with most-parsimonious VDJ recombination scenarios. In a later analysis, each TCR beta chain was defined by its CDR3 amino acid sequence together with its V-gene family, and reads lacking a unique V-gene family were excluded. As a way to deal with suspected cross-contamination and a sequencing artifact, a later analysis dropped 450 to 600 nucleotide sequences that were highly shared and had low generation probability. A later analysis calculated a clonal expansion index for each public chain from normalized within-repertoire ranks of inferred template counts. A later analysis computed generation probabilities with a VDJ recombination model fitted to out-of-frame rearrangements, and checked the results against IGoR. In a later analysis, hypergeometric tests were used to score TCR-TCR, TCR-HLA and TCR-CMV co-occurrence, with a repertoire-size bias correction applied to TCR pairs. In a later analysis, false discovery rates were estimated by permuting HLA or CMV assignments 20 times. A later analysis grouped co-occurring TCRs with DBSCAN, adding TCRdist sequence similarity when clustering within HLA-allele-positive subsets. Repertoires with fewer than 30,000 or more than 120,000 public chains were left out of co-occurrence clustering, as were five repertoires with anomalous nucleotide sharing. The table comes from immuneACCESS by way of TCRdb, which keeps in-frame sequences with V and J called. Part of the clones is missing from these tables; in studies checked, under half for an unresolved V gene and the rest for unknown reasons. V and J calls and clone size are those listed in that table; D and trimming were worked out from the DNA. Within this sample are some 130,000 clones, with roughly 71% of them counted one time only. The ten most abundant clones make up approximately 5% of the sample.

The study at large found these results: According to the authors, the approach could potentially be generalized to other disease states and immunological phenotypes. Because HLA typing was unavailable for some donors at each locus, only the typed subset was used in association tests. A total of 150 or so TCR beta chains were listed by the study as associated with cytomegalovirus. At a false discovery rate of 0.05, a later analysis linked approximately 18,000 TCR beta sequences to specific HLA alleles. A cluster of highly shared sequence variants was judged likely to represent a technical artifact of the sequencing pipeline. This cohort had only TCR beta chains sequenced, and the lack of alpha or paired-chain data limited which features could be detected. For the cohort, immune exposure information was limited to CMV serostatus. A later analysis reported that several top co-occurrence clusters appeared linked to parvovirus B19, influenza, CMV and Epstein-Barr virus. In vitro tests confirmed that three of the cytomegalovirus-associated TCR beta chains recognize cytomegalovirus antigens. A further reported finding was that TCR beta sequences accurately predicted the HLA-A and HLA-B alleles for most subjects in the first cohort. A later analysis found that TCR association rates varied across HLA loci, with DRB1 alleles showing the most associated TCRs and HLA-C alleles the fewest. According to a later analysis, most CMV-associated TCR beta chains appeared to be HLA-restricted, and the HLA associations seemed to be driven largely by CMV exposure. Most TCR sequences were seen in very few donors, while some public TCRs were found in many individuals. Approximately 16 rarely observed V segments, including chromosome 9 orphons, were excluded from the earlier analysis of several hundred of the donors because counts were too low. The classifier was reported to diagnose cytomegalovirus status with high specificity and sensitivity in both the original and validation cohorts. The 87-base-pair reads could not distinguish some IMGT-functional V segments, including TRBV6-2 and TRBV6-3, so those segments were excluded. In a later genetic analysis, a missense DCLRE1C variant was associated with V-gene and J-gene trimming of TCR beta chains, and the association was replicated in an independent cohort. Correlated functional status among segregating V segments might reflect linkage disequilibrium, but an unknown experimental factor could not be ruled out. According to a later genetic analysis, donors in an Asian-associated ancestry cluster had fewer N-insertions in productive TCRs than the approximately 700-donor mean. In an earlier analysis of about 600 of the donors, most TCR beta V segments appeared in productive rearrangements about 90% or about 30% of the time, broadly matching IMGT annotations. Sequencing depth was assumed to be roughly uniform across donors in the presence/absence analyses, though that assumption may not hold. When HLA alleles, especially DR and DQ, strongly co-occurred, TCR associations were difficult to assign to individual alleles. Compared with equally common non-associated chains, HLA-associated TCR beta chains in a later analysis were more clonally expanded and had lower generation probabilities.

The V gene is TRBV5-5 and the J gene is TRBJ1-1, and 12 junctional nucleotides match TRBD1. The receptor's source is a woman in her forties or fifties in good health and CMV-seropositive. Sequenced: PBMCs. At the DNA level, the sequence is TGTGCCAGCAGCCCGCGGGACAGGGGGCGAAGGGACACTGAAGCTTTCTTT. Its coded protein is CASSPRDRGRRDTEAFF.